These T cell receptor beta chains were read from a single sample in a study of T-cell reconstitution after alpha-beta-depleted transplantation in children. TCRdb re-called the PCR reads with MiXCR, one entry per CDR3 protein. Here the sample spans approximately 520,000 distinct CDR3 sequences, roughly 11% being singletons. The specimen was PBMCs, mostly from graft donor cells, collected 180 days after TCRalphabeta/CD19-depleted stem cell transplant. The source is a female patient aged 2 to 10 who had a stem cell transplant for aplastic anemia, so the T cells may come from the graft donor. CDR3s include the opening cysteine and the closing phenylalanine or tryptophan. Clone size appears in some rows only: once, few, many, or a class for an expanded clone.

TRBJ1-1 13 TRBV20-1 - CSAGDWTVFRAFF
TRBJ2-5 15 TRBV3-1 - CASSQAGPEGETQYF
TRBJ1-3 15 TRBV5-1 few CASSLEGGRVNTIYF
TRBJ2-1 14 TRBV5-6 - CASSLGAYYNEQFF
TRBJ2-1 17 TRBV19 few CASRLAGSLVSYNEQFF
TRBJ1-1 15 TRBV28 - CASSLIGMRTTEAFF
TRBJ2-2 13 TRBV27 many CASSPFNTGELFF
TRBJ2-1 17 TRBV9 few CASSFGTSGSKYNEQFF
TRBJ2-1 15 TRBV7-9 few CASSGSGTFVNEQFF
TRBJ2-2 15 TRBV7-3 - CASSLQGWFTGELFF
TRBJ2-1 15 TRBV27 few CASRSGHLIPGEQFF
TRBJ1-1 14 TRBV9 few CASSAGGGNTEAFF
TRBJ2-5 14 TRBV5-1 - CASSSLNPQETQYF
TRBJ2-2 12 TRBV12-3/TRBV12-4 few CASSPGQGELFF
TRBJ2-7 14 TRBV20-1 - CSFPDYPNSYEQYF
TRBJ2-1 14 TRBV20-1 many CSARSGSSYNEQFF
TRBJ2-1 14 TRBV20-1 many CSARDRERYNEQFF
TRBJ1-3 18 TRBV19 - CASSRGHPRQASGNTIYF
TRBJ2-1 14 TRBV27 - CASSPQRGINEQFF
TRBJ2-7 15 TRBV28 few CGTTPGRMTSYEQYF
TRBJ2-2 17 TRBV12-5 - CASGSPGPFAGTGELFF
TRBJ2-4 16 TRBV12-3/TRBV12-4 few CASMGGTPSAKNIQYF
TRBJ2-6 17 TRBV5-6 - CASSLLSQGPGANVLTF
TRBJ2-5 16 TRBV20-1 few CSARDTPGWARETQYF
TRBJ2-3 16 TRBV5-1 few CASSSLATEVGDTQYF
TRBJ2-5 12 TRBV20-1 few CSERGMGETQYF
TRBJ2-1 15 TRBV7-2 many CASSLVGITYNEQFF
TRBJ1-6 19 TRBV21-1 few CASSQAPTRDTDTNSPLHF
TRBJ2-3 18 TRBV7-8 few CASSLARGSSTSTDTQYF
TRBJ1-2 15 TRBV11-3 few CASSPRQGSLHGYTF
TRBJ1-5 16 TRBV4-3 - CASSQDAHRGNQPQHF
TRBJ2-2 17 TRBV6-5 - CASSYSRARPNTGELFF
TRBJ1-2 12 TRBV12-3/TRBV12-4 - CASSFVHYGYTF
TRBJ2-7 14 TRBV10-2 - CASSWGLGAYEQYF
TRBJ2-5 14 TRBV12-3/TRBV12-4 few CASRSLRTRETQYF